These 18 T cell receptor beta chains originate from one sample sequenced in a study of blood T cell repertoires in COVID-19. Libraries were prepared by immunoSEQ multiplex PCR; TCRdb keeps only in-frame clonotypes and omits some of them. The table shows about 320,000 clones, with approximately 90% occurring only once. The sample taken for sequencing was PBMCs or T cells enriched from blood (not recorded which). Receptor source: a woman aged 18-35 years who had recovered from COVID-19.

The table lists this clone with a count of one. The rearrangement uses TRBV5-1 and TRBJ2-5; 7 nucleotides match TRBD1. This CDR3 has 16 residues. The junction had 13 bases not matched to a gene; V was cut back by 6 bases and J by 2 bases. Germline CDR1 is SGHRS and CDR2 is YFSETQ. The chain's CDR3 is CASTPTGTANQETQYF. The CDR3 nucleotides are TGCGCCAGCACTCCGACCGGGACAGCGAATCAAGAGACCCAGTACTTC.

The chain combines TRBV19 with TRBJ2-7, with TRBD1 as a possible D gene (5 bases). Trimming cost V 5 bases and J 3 bases, with 11 bases left between them. Germline V lookup: CDR1 LNHDA, CDR2 SQIVND (reference sequence). The length of the CDR3 is 13 residues. CDR3 amino acids: CASSYSGIYEQYF. The CDR3 nucleotides are TGTGCCAGTAGTTACTCAGGGATCTACGAGCAGTACTTC. The full variable domain, rest sourced from reference TRBV19 and TRBJ2-7, is DGGITQSPKYLFRKEGQNVTLSCEQNLNHDAMYWYRQDPGQGLRLIYYSQIVNDFQKGDIAEGYSVSREKKESFPLTVTSAQKNPTAFYLCASSYSGIYEQYFGPGTRLTVT.

J is TRBJ1-6 and V is TRBV6-5, with unresolved D. The ends were cut back, 0 bases at V and 9 bases at J, with 12 bases in the middle. This CDR3 is built from 15 residues. Germline values: CDR1 MNHEY, CDR2 SVGAGI. CDR3 sequence (DNA): TGTGCCAGCAGTTACTCGACGGTGGGAGGTTCACCCCTCCACTTT. Translated: CASSYSTVGGSPLHF.

The chain carries TRBV18 and TRBJ1-5; maybe TRBD1 (5 bases). The CDR3 runs to 15 residues. Trimming took 3 bases from V and 4 from J, leaving 13 bases between them. Looked up from germline, CDR1 is KGHSH and CDR2 is LQKENI. CDR3: CASSPIAGHNQPQHF. The CDR3 DNA is TGTGCCAGCTCACCGATTGCAGGGCATAATCAGCCCCAGCATTTT. Based on the CDR3 plus reference TRBV18 and TRBJ1-5, the full variable domain is NAGVMQNPRHLVRRRGQEARLRCSPMKGHSHVYWYRQLPEEGLKFMVYLQKENIIDESGMPKERFSAEFPKEGPSILRIQQVVRGDSAAYFCASSPIAGHNQPQHFGDGTRLSIL.

The chain couples TRBV12-3 or TRBV12-4 to TRBJ2-7, with TRBD1 matching 7 bases. The CDR3 has 13 residues. With 4 bases clipped from V and 6 bases from J, the junction kept 6 bases outside the gene matches. The CDR3 is CASSSLTGFEQYF. CDR3 bases: TGTGCCAGCAGTTCCCTGACAGGGTTCGAGCAGTACTTC.

The chain carries TRBV28 and TRBJ1-2, with TRBD1 as a possible D gene (5 bases). The germline V gene encodes CDR1 MDHEN and CDR2 SYDVKM. Trimming pared 2 bases from V and 0 bases from J, leaving 13 bases between. The CDR3 extends over 16 amino acids. CDR3 DNA sequence: TGTGCCAGCAGTTTAACCTTCCACAGGACTAACTATGGCTACACCTTC. This sequence encodes CASSLTFHRTNYGYTF.

The gene calls are TRBV28 and TRBJ1-2; 7 bases are a match to TRBD1. V lost 8 bases, J lost 7 bases, and 13 bases stayed unmatched. Germline CDR1 is MDHEN and CDR2 is SYDVKM. CDR3 length: 14 residues. CDR3 DNA: TGTGCCAGCTTCGAACTACGGGCAGGGGGTGGCTACACCTTC. This codes for CASFELRAGGGYTF.

The chain joins TRBV2 to TRBJ2-7; TRBD2 matches 8 bases. Trimming at V came to 4 bases and at J to 1 base, leaving 3 bases not matched to a gene. This CDR3 contains 14 residues. Germline-derived CDR1 and CDR2 are SNHLY and FYNNEI. This chain's CDR3 is CASSVSGSSYEQYF. CDR3 bases: TGTGCCAGCAGTGTGAGCGGGAGTTCCTACGAGCAGTACTTC. Looking up the rest from reference TRBV2 and TRBJ2-7 gives the full variable domain: EPEVTQTPSHQVTQMGQEVILRCVPISNHLYFYWYRQILGQKVEFLVSFYNNEISEKSEIFDDQFSVERPDGSNFTLKIRSTKLEDSAMYFCASSVSGSSYEQYFGPGTRLTVT.

The gene calls are TRBV28 and TRBJ1-4, with D possibly matching TRBD1 (5 bases). The CDR3 consists of 15 residues. V was pared by 10 bases and J by 4 bases, with 19 bases between. Germline V gene lookup returns CDR1 MDHEN and CDR2 SYDVKM. The CDR3 DNA follows: TGTGCCATCCTTACTGGGGCGCGGGGTAATGAAAAACTGTTTTTT. The encoded protein is CAILTGARGNEKLFF. Using reference TRBV28 and TRBJ1-4 for the parts outside the CDR3, the full variable domain is DVKVTQSSRYLVKRTGEKVFLECVQDMDHENMFWYRQDPGLGLRLIYFSYDVKMKEKGDIPEGYSVSREKKERFSLILESASTNQTSMYLCAILTGARGNEKLFFGSGTQLSVL.

There are a few counts of this clone. The sample contains more than one DNA sequence encoding this CDR3. V gene TRBV2 combines with J gene TRBJ2-7; D unresolved. CDR1 and CDR2 (germline): SNHLY, FYNNEI. V gave up 6 bases and J gave up 4 bases, with 7 bases separating them. This CDR3 comprises 11 residues. CDR3 DNA: TGTGCCAGCAGCCCTTATTACGAGCAGTACTTC. This sequence encodes CASSPYYEQYF.

This sequence joins TRBV2 and TRBJ2-1; D remains unclear. The CDR3 runs 11 residues. Germline loops: CDR1 SNHLY, CDR2 FYNNEI. V lost 0 bases and J 10 bases, leaving 4 bases between the germline ends. CDR3 DNA sequence: TGTGCCAGCAGTGAAGCGAGGGAGCAGTTCTTC. It specifies CASSEAREQFF.

The J gene is TRBJ2-7, the V gene TRBV7-9; TRBD1 matches 8 bases. The CDR3 is 15 amino acids. Germline loops: CDR1 SEHNR, CDR2 FQNEAQ (reference sequence). The J segment lost 7 bases and the V segment lost 5 bases, leaving 13 bases of the junction unmatched. CDR3 sequence (DNA): TGTGCCAGCAGCCCCCCCCAGGGGGCAATAGGGGAGCAGTACTTC. Protein product: CASSPPQGAIGEQYF.

The chain couples TRBV4-1 to TRBJ1-2; 7 positions agree with TRBD1. The germline V gene has CDR1 MGHRA and CDR2 YSYEKL. The CDR3 length is 14 residues. Trimming removed 4 bases from V and 5 bases from J; junction bases left unmatched: 7. In DNA form, the CDR3 reads TGCGCCAGCAGCCCAACCGGGACAGAATATGGCTACACCTTC. This gives the protein CASSPTGTEYGYTF.

The chain links TRBV3-1 (or the pseudogene TRBV3-2) to TRBJ1-2, with TRBD1 matching over 9 bases. CDR3 size: 15 residues. Germline lookup yields CDR1 LGHDT and CDR2 YNNKEL (reference sequence). With 2 bases clipped from V and 8 bases from J, the junction kept 9 bases outside the gene matches. The CDR3 here is CASSQSEQGAEGYTF. CDR3 DNA sequence: TGTGCCAGCAGCCAAAGTGAACAGGGGGCCGAAGGCTACACCTTC.

A single count supports this clone. This sequence joins TRBV15 and TRBJ2-7; 12 nucleotides line up with TRBD2. Germline V CDR1 and CDR2: LNHNV, YYDKDF (reference sequence). V lost 0 bases, J lost 5 bases, and 8 bases stayed unmatched. The CDR3 is 17 residues long. For the CDR3, the DNA is TGTGCCACCAGCAGAGATCTAGCGGGAGGGCCGCTGGACGAGCAGTACTTC. Encoded protein: CATSRDLAGGPLDEQYF.

The rearrangement joins TRBV4-1 to TRBJ2-1, with 10 bases that match TRBD1. The germline V gene has CDR1 MGHRA and CDR2 YSYEKL. After removal of 4 bases from V and 8 bases from J, the junction contained 17 bases not matched to a gene. The CDR3 totals 18 residues. The CDR3 nucleotides read TGCGCCAGCAGCCTGGGCAGATTTCGGGACAGGGGATTCGATGAGCAGTTCTTC. Translated: CASSLGRFRDRGFDEQFF.

V and J are TRBV5-1 and TRBJ2-3; the match to TRBD1 covers 7 bases. This CDR3 region has 16 residues. Trimming at V came to 0 bases and at J to 0 bases, leaving 4 bases not matched to a gene. Germline assignment: CDR1 SGHRS and CDR2 YFSETQ. As DNA, the CDR3 is TGCGCCAGCAGCTTGGGGGGACAGTCTAGCACAGATACGCAGTATTTT. Encoded protein: CASSLGGQSSTDTQYF.

The rearrangement joins TRBV6-2 or TRBV6-3 to TRBJ2-2, with D tentatively TRBD1 (6 bases). Between the trimmed V and J ends, which lost 6 bases and 0 bases, there was a span of 11 bases. The CDR3 has 15 amino acids. CDR1 MNHEY and CDR2 SVGEGT come from the germline V gene. Here the CDR3 DNA reads TGTGCCAGCAGCACGGGACACGCGAACACCGGGGAGCTGTTTTTT. Translating gives CASSTGHANTGELFF.